The next 27 T cell receptor beta chains were all read from a single sample in a study of T-cell reconstitution after alpha-beta-depleted transplantation in children. TCRbeta library construction was performed incorporating unique molecular identifiers. MiXCR, run by TCRdb on the PCR reads, gives a single entry per CDR3 protein. The top ten hold approximately 6.3% of the sample, which has 200,000 to 250,000 distinct CDR3 sequences, 6.5% to 9% seen once. The sequenced sample was PBMCs, mostly from graft donor cells, obtained 180 days after TCRalphabeta/CD19-depleted stem cell transplant. These TCRs come from a male patient younger than 18 who had a stem cell transplant for acute lymphoblastic leukemia, so the T cells may come from the graft donor.

This clonotype was detected many times. This rearrangement joins TRBV27 to TRBJ1-1; TRBD1 matches at 7 bases. V gave up 5 bases and J gave up 0 bases; unmatched junction bases: 6. CDR1 MNHEY and CDR2 SMNVEV come from the germline V gene (reference sequence). CDR3 length: 15 residues. The CDR3 nucleotides are TGTGCCAGCAGTACCAGGGGGACCCTGAACACTGAAGCTTTCTTT. It specifies CASSTRGTLNTEAFF.

This clonotype was picked up many times. The chain is built from TRBV5-6 and TRBJ1-1; D call uncertain. Trimming took 3 bases from V and 10 from J, leaving 13 bases between them. The CDR3 is 12 amino acids. The germline V gene has CDR1 SGHDT and CDR2 YYEEEE. The chain's CDR3 is CASSSVTWAAFF. The CDR3 DNA is TGTGCCAGCAGCTCTGTTACCTGGGCAGCTTTCTTT.

This clonotype was observed at least ten times. J is TRBJ2-3 and V is TRBV29-1; TRBD2 is a possible D gene (5 bases). Trimming shortened V by 4 bases and J by 5 bases, and 10 bases separated the two germline ends. The germline gives CDR1 SQVTM, CDR2 ANQGSEA. There are 12 residues in the CDR3. This CDR3 is CSVGRAGDTQYF. CDR3 in DNA: TGCAGCGTTGGGCGGGCTGGAGATACGCAGTATTTT.

Regarding this clonotype: With a much larger clone just one base away, this may be a read error. The rearrangement joins TRBV10-3 to TRBJ2-3; TRBD2 matches at 7 bases. Per germline, CDR1 ENHRY and CDR2 SYGVKD. With 5 bases clipped from V and 6 bases from J, the junction kept 11 bases outside the gene matches. The CDR3 covers 15 residues. The CDR3 reads CAISLTGGRGDTQYF. In DNA form, the CDR3 reads TGTGCCATCAGTTTGACTGGCGGGAGAGGGGATACGCAGTATTTT.

This clonotype was counted ten times or more. CDR3 amino acids: CASSEHGGLSGTEAFF. The DNA for the CDR3 is TGTGCCAGCAGTGAACACGGGGGGCTCAGCGGCACTGAAGCTTTCTTT. The V and J genes are TRBV25-1 and TRBJ1-1; D possibly corresponds to TRBD1 (6 bases). CDR3 length: 16 residues. The ends were cut back, 2 bases at V and 4 bases at J, with 17 bases in the middle. Germline V CDR1 and CDR2: MGHDK, SYGVNS.

The CDR3 bases are TGTGCCACCCTAGCCGGCGGGAAAGAGCAGTACTTC. This codes for CATLAGGKEQYF. The chain has TRBV7-2 and TRBJ2-7, with TRBD2 as a possible D gene (6 bases). Germline CDR1 is SGHTA and CDR2 is FQGNSA. CDR3 length: 12 amino acids. V was cut by 10 bases and J by 7 bases, with 17 bases left in between.

Comments on this clonotype: A much larger clone differs by one base, so this may be a read error. This sequence joins TRBV10-3 and TRBJ2-2; 8 nucleotides align to TRBD2. Losses at the gene ends were 7 bases for V and 7 bases for J; bases not matched to a gene: 11. The V gene's germline CDR1 is ENHRY and CDR2 SYGVKD. There are 15 residues in the CDR3. The CDR3: CAITGTRGGNGELFF. In nucleotides, the CDR3 is TGTGCCATCACCGGGACTAGAGGGGGAAACGGGGAGCTGTTTTTT.

The chain links TRBV3-1 to TRBJ2-1; weak D call: TRBD2 (6 bases). CDR1 is LGHDT, CDR2 YNNKEL, per germline (reference sequence). The CDR3 contains 17 residues. The ends were cut back, 4 bases at V and 4 bases at J, with 20 bases in the middle. In DNA, the CDR3 is TGTGCCAGCAGCCGACAGTCGGGTTTTGGACTATACAATGAGCAGTTCTTC. Encoded protein: CASSRQSGFGLYNEQFF.

This clonotype was seen ten or more times. The chain joins TRBV9 to TRBJ2-7; D could derive from TRBD1 or TRBD2 (6 bases each). From germline, CDR1 is SGDLS and CDR2 YYNGEE. Trimming stripped 4 bases from V and 6 bases from J, with 17 bases between. CDR3 length: 14 amino acids. CDR3 protein: CASSPEGGLGEQYF. For the CDR3, the DNA is TGTGCCAGCAGCCCTGAAGGGGGGCTCGGCGAGCAGTACTTC.

Many counts were recorded for this clonotype. The V and J genes are TRBV5-1 and TRBJ2-7; TRBD2 agrees at 8 bases. The CDR3 totals 15 residues. V shed 5 bases, J shed 3 bases, and the junction held 10 bases outside the gene matches. The germline CDR1 and CDR2 sequences are SGHRS and YFSETQ. CDR3 DNA: TGCGCCAGCAGTTTGCTGAGCGGGGGAGGCTACGAGCAGTACTTC. Protein sequence: CASSLLSGGGYEQYF.

This clonotype was recorded many times. The chain joins TRBV7-8 to TRBJ2-5; D might be TRBD2 (6 bases). The V end lost 2 bases, the J end lost 4 bases, and 14 bases lay between the germline ends. The CDR3 is 15 amino acids. CDR1 and CDR2 from the germline V gene are SGHVS and FQNEAQ. For the CDR3, the DNA is TGTGCCAGCAGCTTAAGAGGGAGGCGGGGAGAGACCCAGTACTTC. Its protein is CASSLRGRRGETQYF.

Here the CDR3 DNA reads TGCGCCAGCAGCTTGTTGCGGGACGAGTACGAGCAGTACTTC. Its translation is CASSLLRDEYEQYF. This rearrangement joins TRBV5-1 to TRBJ2-7, with D possibly TRBD2 on 6 matching bases. CDR3 size: 14 residues. Germline V lookup: CDR1 SGHRS, CDR2 YFSETQ. V lost 1 base to trimming and J lost 4 bases, with 12 bases between them.

This clonotype has at least ten counts. V gene TRBV19 combines with J gene TRBJ1-5, with D uncertain. Germline CDR1 and CDR2: LNHDA and SQIVND (reference sequence). Trimming removed 5 bases from V and 5 bases from J, with 10 bases in between. CDR3 length equals 13 residues. The CDR3 sequence: CASSLGSYQPQHF. DNA of the CDR3: TGTGCCAGTAGTCTGGGCAGCTATCAGCCCCAGCATTTT.

This clonotype was found many times. The rearrangement uses TRBV20-1 and TRBJ2-3, with D perhaps given as TRBD1 or TRBD2 (5 bases each). The ends were cut back, 6 bases at V and 7 bases at J, with 20 bases in the middle. The V gene's germline CDR1 is DFQATT and CDR2 SNEGSKA (reference sequence). This CDR3 contains 14 residues. CDR3 in DNA: TGCAGTGCCCCGGGGCCGGGGCGAGGGTATACGCAGTATTTT. It translates to CSAPGPGRGYTQYF.

This clonotype has at least ten counts. This rearrangement joins TRBV5-1 to TRBJ2-5, with 7 bases aligning to TRBD1. The germline gives CDR1 SGHRS, CDR2 YFSETQ. V shed 4 bases, J shed 3 bases, and the junction held 6 bases outside the gene matches. This CDR3 has 14 amino acids. CDR3 sequence (DNA): TGCGCCAGCAGCCTCGGGACAGCGAAAGAGACCCAGTACTTC. Translation gives CASSLGTAKETQYF.

This clonotype occurred many times. The V gene is TRBV9, the J gene TRBJ2-5; D gene uncertain. Germline V gene data show CDR1 as SGDLS and CDR2 as YYNGEE. The ends were cut back, 3 bases at V and 4 bases at J, with 16 bases in the middle. The CDR3 spans 15 residues. This CDR3 reads CASSEGRLTRETQYF. The DNA of the CDR3 is TGTGCCAGCAGCGAAGGCAGACTCACGCGAGAGACCCAGTACTTC.

This clonotype was counted at least ten times. The rearrangement joins TRBV5-1 to TRBJ2-7, with D possibly matching TRBD1 (6 bases). The germline V gene encodes CDR1 SGHRS and CDR2 YFSETQ. V lost 0 bases, J lost 6 bases, and 16 bases lay in between. The CDR3 totals 15 residues. This CDR3 is CASSLAFPGAGEQYF. CDR3 DNA sequence: TGCGCCAGCAGCTTGGCCTTTCCAGGGGCAGGCGAGCAGTACTTC.

This clonotype was detected ten times or more. The J gene is TRBJ2-7, the V gene TRBV6-5, with unresolved D. Trimming shortened V by 0 bases and J by 0 bases, and 6 bases separated the two germline ends. This CDR3 is built from 14 residues. CDR1 and CDR2 (germline): MNHEY, SVGAGI. The CDR3 reads CASSYSTYSYEQYF. CDR3 sequence (DNA): TGTGCCAGCAGTTACTCGACTTACTCCTACGAGCAGTACTTC.

At least ten counts were recorded for this clonotype. The chain links TRBV7-2 to TRBJ2-7; TRBD2 matches at 7 bases. The CDR3 covers 16 residues. V lost 5 bases, J lost 8 bases, and 18 bases stayed unmatched. Per the germline V gene, CDR1 is SGHTA and CDR2 is FQGNSA. The CDR3 here is CASSPPAGAGLGKQYF. Here the CDR3 DNA reads TGTGCCAGCAGCCCCCCCGCTGGAGCGGGACTTGGGAAGCAGTACTTC. The full variable domain, completed using reference TRBV7-2 and TRBJ2-7, is GAGVSQSPSNKVTEKGKDVELRCDPISGHTALYWYRQSLGQGLEFLIYFQGNSAPDKSGLPSDRFSAERTGGSVSTLTIQRTQQEDSAVYLCASSPPAGAGLGKQYFGPGTRLTVT.

Notes on this clonotype: A read error is possible here, since a much larger clone lies one base away. J is TRBJ1-4 and V is TRBV6-1; a weak D match, TRBD1 (6 bases). The germline CDR1 and CDR2 sequences are MNHNS and SASEGT. V lost 6 bases, J lost 4 bases, and 24 bases lay in between. The CDR3 is 18 amino acids. The CDR3 is CASRPSTGLLASNEKLFF. DNA of the CDR3: TGTGCCAGCAGACCCTCCACAGGGTTACTAGCAAGTAATGAAAAACTGTTTTTT.

Ten or more counts support this clonotype. The V and J genes are TRBV5-1 and TRBJ1-4; D ambiguous. This CDR3 contains 14 residues. Trimming stripped 3 bases from V and 7 bases from J, with 13 bases between. CDR1 and CDR2 from the germline V gene are SGHRS and YFSETQ. The CDR3 region is CASSYGYFSEKLFF. In DNA form, the CDR3 reads TGCGCCAGCAGCTATGGGTATTTTAGTGAAAAACTGTTTTTT.

This clonotype has ten or more counts. The gene calls are TRBV12-3 or TRBV12-4 and TRBJ1-2; perhaps TRBD1 as D (5 bases). The CDR3 totals 13 residues. Trimming cost V 8 bases and J 1 base, with 11 bases left between them. The CDR3, as DNA: TGTGCCAGCGCCCCCAGGGATAACTATGGCTACACCTTC. Amino acid sequence: CASAPRDNYGYTF.

Note on this clonotype: A read error may explain this, as a much larger clone is one base away. The chain combines TRBV4-2 with TRBJ1-4; perhaps TRBD1 as D (5 bases). The CDR3 runs 15 residues. In germline, CDR1 is LGHNA, CDR2 YNFKEQ. The CDR3: CASSQGQGANKKLFF. CDR3 bases: TGTGCCAGCAGCCAAGGTCAGGGAGCTAATAAAAAACTGTTTTTT.

This clonotype showed up many times. J is TRBJ1-3 and V is TRBV3-1; unclear D gene. This CDR3 region has 17 residues. The germline V gene has CDR1 LGHDT and CDR2 YNNKEL (reference sequence). V lost 1 base and J 0 bases, leaving 13 bases between the germline ends. CDR3: CASSQVDGLFSGNTIYF. The CDR3 DNA sequence: TGTGCCAGCAGCCAAGTGGACGGACTTTTCTCTGGAAACACCATATATTTT.

This clonotype has at least ten counts. This chain connects TRBV7-9 to TRBJ2-5; 7 bases fit TRBD1. Trimming cost V 5 bases and J 4 bases; bases outside gene matches: 4. The CDR3 has 13 amino acids. Germline assignment: CDR1 SEHNR and CDR2 FQNEAQ (reference sequence). DNA of the CDR3: TGTGCCAGCAGCCACAGGGGTGGAGAGACCCAGTACTTC. Protein sequence: CASSHRGGETQYF.

This clonotype was detected ten times or more. The chain carries TRBV7-9 and TRBJ2-6; 13 bases are a match to TRBD2. Trimming removed 4 bases from V and 2 bases from J; junction bases left unmatched: 5. Germline loops: CDR1 SEHNR, CDR2 FQNEAQ (reference sequence). CDR3 length: 18 amino acids. The CDR3 spells CASSSRTSGSPGANVLTF. The CDR3 bases are TGTGCCAGCAGCTCCAGGACTAGCGGGAGCCCTGGGGCCAACGTCCTGACTTTC.

This clonotype was found many times. The chain links TRBV12-3 or TRBV12-4 to TRBJ2-7, with TRBD1 matching 10 bases. The V gene end was trimmed by 5 bases and the J gene end by 1 base; junction bases not matched to a gene: 5. The CDR3 is 15 residues long. The DNA of the CDR3 is TGTGCCAGCAGTCCCCCGGGACAGGGGTCCTACGAGCAGTACTTC. Protein: CASSPPGQGSYEQYF.